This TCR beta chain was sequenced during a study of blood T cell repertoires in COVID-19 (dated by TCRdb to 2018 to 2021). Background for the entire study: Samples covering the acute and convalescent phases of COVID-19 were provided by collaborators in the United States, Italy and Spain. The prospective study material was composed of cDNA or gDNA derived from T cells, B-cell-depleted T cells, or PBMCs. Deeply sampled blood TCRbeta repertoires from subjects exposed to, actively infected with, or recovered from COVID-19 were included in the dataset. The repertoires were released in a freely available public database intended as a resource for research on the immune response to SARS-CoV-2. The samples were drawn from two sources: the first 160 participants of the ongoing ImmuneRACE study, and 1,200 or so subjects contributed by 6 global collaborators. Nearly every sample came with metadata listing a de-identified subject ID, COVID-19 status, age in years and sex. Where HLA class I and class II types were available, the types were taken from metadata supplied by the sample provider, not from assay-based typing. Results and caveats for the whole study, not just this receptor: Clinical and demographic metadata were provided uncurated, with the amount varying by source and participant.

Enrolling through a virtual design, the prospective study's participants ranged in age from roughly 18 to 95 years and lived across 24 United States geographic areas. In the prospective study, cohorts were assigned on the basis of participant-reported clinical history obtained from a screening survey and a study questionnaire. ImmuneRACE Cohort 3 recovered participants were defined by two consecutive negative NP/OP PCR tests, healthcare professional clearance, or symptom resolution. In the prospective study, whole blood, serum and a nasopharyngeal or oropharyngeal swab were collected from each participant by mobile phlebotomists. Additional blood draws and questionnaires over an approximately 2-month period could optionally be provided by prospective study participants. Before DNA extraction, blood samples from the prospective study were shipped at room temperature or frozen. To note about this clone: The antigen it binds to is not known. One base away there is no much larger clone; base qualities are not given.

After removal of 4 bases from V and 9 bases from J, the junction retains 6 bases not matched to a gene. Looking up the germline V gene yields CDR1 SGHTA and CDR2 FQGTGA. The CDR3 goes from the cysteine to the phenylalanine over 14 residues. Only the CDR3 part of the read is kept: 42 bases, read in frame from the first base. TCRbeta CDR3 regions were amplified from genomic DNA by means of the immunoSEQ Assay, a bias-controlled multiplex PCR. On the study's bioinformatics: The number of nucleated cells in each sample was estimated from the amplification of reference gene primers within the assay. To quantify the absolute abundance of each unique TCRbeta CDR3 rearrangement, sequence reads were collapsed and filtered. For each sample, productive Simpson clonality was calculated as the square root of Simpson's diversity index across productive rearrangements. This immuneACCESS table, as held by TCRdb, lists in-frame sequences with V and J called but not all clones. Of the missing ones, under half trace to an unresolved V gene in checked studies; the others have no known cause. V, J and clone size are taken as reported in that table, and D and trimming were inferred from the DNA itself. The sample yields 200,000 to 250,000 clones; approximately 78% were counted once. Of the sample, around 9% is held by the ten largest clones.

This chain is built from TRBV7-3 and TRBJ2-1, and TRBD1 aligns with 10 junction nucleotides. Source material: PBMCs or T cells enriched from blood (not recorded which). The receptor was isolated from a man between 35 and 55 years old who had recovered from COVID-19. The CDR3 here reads CASSSGQGTGEQFF. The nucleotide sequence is TGTGCCAGCAGCTCGGGACAGGGGACCGGTGAGCAGTTCTTC. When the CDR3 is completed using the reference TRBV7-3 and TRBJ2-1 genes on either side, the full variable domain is GAGVSQTPSNKVTEKGKYVELRCDPISGHTALYWYRQSLGQGPEFLIYFQGTGAADDSGLPNDRFFAVRPEGSVSTLKIQRTERGDSAVYLCASSSGQGTGEQFFGPGTRLTVL.